One sample yielded the 4 T cell receptor beta chains listed below, sequenced in a study of T cells in Graves' hyperthyroidism and ophthalmopathy. Amplified TCR beta CDR3 regions derived from RNA transcripts. HTBI primers were employed in a first-round RT-PCR of the TCR CDR3. Each CDR3 protein gets one entry after TCRdb re-called the multiplex PCR reads with MiXCR. The sample comprises fewer than 800,000 distinct CDR3 sequences, over 15% of which are singletons, and approximately 8.4% rests with the top ten. The sample consisted of blood. The receptors come from a man younger than 30 with Graves' hyperthyroidism.

The V gene is TRBV28, the J gene TRBJ2-3; 8 bases match TRBD1. The CDR3 totals 16 residues. Germline CDR1 is MDHEN and CDR2 is SYDVKM. Trimming removed 4 bases from V and 3 bases from J; junction bases left unmatched: 9. The CDR3 loop is CASSSPGRGLTDTQYF. The DNA of the CDR3 is TGTGCCAGCAGTTCCCCCGGCAGGGGGCTAACAGATACGCAGTATTTT.

The chain combines TRBV3-1 with TRBJ1-3; D is ambiguous. Trimming cost V 2 bases and J 2 bases, with 7 bases left between them. The CDR3 sequence is 14 residues long. Looked up from germline, CDR1 is LGHDT and CDR2 is YNNKEL (reference sequence). The DNA of the CDR3 is TGTGCCAGCAGCCAAAGAGAGGCTGGAAACACCATATATTTT. Translating it yields CASSQREAGNTIYF.

The chain uses TRBV18 and TRBJ1-1, with D possibly being TRBD1 (6 bases). The CDR3 is 15 amino acids. Trimming shortened V by 0 bases and J by 4 bases, and 12 bases separated the two germline ends. In germline, CDR1 is KGHSH, CDR2 LQKENI. CDR3: CASSPPGQLGTEAFF. The CDR3 DNA is TGTGCCAGCTCACCACCGGGACAACTGGGCACTGAAGCTTTCTTT.

This clonotype was observed a few times. The chain couples TRBV6-5 to TRBJ2-1; TRBD2 matches at 7 bases. Germline values: CDR1 MNHEY, CDR2 SVGAGI. The CDR3 is made up of 15 amino acids. V trimming: 2 bases; J trimming: 2 bases; junction bases outside the gene matches: 3. The CDR3 region is CASSYGRGTYNEQFF. In DNA form, the CDR3 reads TGTGCCAGCAGTTACGGGCGGGGGACCTACAATGAGCAGTTCTTC.